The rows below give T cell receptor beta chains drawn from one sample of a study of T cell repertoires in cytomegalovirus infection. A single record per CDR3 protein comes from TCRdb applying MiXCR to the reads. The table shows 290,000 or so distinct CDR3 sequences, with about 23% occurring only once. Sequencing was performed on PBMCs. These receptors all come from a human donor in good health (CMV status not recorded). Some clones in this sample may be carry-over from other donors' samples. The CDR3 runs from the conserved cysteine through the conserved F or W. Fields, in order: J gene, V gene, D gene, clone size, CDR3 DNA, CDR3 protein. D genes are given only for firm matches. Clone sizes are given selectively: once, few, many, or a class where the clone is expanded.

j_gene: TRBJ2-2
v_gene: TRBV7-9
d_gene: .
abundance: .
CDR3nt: TGTGCCAGCAGCTTTCAGAATGCGAACACCGGGGAGCTGTTTTTT
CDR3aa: CASSFQNANTGELFF

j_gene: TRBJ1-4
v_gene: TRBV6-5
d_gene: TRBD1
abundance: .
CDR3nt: TGTGCCAGCGGACAACAGGGGGCAAAGGAAAAACTGTTTTTT
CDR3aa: CASGQQGAKEKLFF

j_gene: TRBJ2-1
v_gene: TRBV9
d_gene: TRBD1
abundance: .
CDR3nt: TGTGCCAGCAGCGGAGCCGGGACAGGGGTCGATGAGCAGTTCTTC
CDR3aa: CASSGAGTGVDEQFF

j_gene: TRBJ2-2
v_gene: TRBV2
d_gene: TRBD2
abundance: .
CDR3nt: TGTGCCAGCCGGGGACTAGCGGGGGGCACCGGGGAGCTGTTTTTT
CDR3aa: CASRGLAGGTGELFF

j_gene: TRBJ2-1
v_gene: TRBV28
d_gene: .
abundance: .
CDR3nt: TGTGCCAGCAGTTTCTCAGGGTTTGCTGAGCAGTTCTTC
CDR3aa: CASSFSGFAEQFF

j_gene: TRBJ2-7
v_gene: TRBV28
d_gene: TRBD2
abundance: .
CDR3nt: TGTGCCAGCAGTCCGCCGGGGACTAGCGGGAGCTCCTACGAGCAGTACTTC
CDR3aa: CASSPPGTSGSSYEQYF

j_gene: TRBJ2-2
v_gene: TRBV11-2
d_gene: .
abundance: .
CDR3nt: TGTGCCAGCAGCTCCTGGGGGGGCGACACCGGGGAGCTGTTTTTT
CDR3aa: CASSSWGGDTGELFF

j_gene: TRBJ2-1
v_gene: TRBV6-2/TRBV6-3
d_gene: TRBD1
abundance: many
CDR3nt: TGTGCCAGCAGTTACCCTCAGGACAGGGCGGCGAGCTCCTACAATGAGCAGTTCTTC
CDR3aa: CASSYPQDRAASSYNEQFF

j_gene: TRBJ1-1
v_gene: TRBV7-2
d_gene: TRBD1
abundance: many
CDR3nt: TGTGCCAGTAGGCGGTCAGGGGGCAACACTGAAGCTTTCTTT
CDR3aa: CASRRSGGNTEAFF

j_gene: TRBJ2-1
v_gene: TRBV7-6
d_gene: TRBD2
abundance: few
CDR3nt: TGTGCCAGCAGCAACGCCGGGACTAGCGGATACAATGAGCAGTTCTTC
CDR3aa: CASSNAGTSGYNEQFF

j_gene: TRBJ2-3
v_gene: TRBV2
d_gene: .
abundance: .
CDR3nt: TGTGCCAGTCTCCGGGTGGGGAGCACAGATACGCAGTATTTT
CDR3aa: CASLRVGSTDTQYF

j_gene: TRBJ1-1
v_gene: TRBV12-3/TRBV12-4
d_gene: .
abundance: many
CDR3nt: TGTGCCAGCAGTTTGCTAGGGGGGGCCCAAGCTTTCTTT
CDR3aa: CASSLLGGAQAFF

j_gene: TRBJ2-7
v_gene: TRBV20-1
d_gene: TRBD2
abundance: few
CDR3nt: TGCAGTGCTAGAGATGGGCGGGGGGGCGGGTACGAGCAGTACTTC
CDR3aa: CSARDGRGGGYEQYF

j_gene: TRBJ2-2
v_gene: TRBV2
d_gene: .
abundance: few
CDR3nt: TGTGCCAGCAGTGCTCTCCGTAAGGAGCTGTTTTTT
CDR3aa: CASSALRKELFF

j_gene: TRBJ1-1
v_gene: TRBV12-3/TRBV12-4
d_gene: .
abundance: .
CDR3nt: TGTGCCAGCAGTTTGTGGGGGCGTTTCGAAAACACTGAAGCTTTCTTT
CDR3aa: CASSLWGRFENTEAFF

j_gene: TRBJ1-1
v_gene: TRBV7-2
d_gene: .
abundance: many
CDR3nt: TGTGCCAGCAGCTTAGATCCGGTCAAGAGGACTGAAGCTTTCTTT
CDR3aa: CASSLDPVKRTEAFF

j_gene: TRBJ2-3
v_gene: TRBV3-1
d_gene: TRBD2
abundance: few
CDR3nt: TGTGCCAGCAGCCATAGGACTAGCGGCACAGATACGCAGTATTTT
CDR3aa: CASSHRTSGTDTQYF

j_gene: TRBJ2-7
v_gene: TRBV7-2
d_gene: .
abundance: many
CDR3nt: TGTGCCAGCAGCTTAGGACCTAACTACGAGCAGTACTTC
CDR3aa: CASSLGPNYEQYF

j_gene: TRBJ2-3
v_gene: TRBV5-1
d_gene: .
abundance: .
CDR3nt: TGCGCCAGCAGCCTCGTAGGGGCTGGCACAGATACGCAGTATTTT
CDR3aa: CASSLVGAGTDTQYF

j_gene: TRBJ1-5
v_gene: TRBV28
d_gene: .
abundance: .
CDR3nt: TGTGCCAGCGAACTTCACAGGGATAGCAATCAGCCCCAGCATTTT
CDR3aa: CASELHRDSNQPQHF

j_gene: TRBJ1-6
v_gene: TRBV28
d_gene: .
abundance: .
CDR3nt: TGTGCCAGCAGTTTATTTAAGCCTGGTTCACCCCTCCACTTT
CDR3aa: CASSLFKPGSPLHF

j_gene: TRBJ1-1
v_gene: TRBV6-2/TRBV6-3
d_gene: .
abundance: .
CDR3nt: TGTGCCAGCAGCTATGGGAGGATTGAAGCTTTCTTT
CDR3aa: CASSYGRIEAFF

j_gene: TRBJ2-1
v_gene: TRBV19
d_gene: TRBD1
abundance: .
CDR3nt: TGTGCCAGTAACCGGGACAGGGGTTCCAATGAGCAGTTCTTC
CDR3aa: CASNRDRGSNEQFF

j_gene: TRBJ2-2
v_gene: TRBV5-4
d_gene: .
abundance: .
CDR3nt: TGTGCCAGCAGACAATACTCAAGTGCCACCGGGGAGCTGTTTTTT
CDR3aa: CASRQYSSATGELFF

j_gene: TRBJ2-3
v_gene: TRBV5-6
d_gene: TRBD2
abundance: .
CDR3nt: TGTGCCAGCAGCGAGACTAGCGGGGGAGTCCTAGGAGATACGCAGTATTTT
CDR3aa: CASSETSGGVLGDTQYF

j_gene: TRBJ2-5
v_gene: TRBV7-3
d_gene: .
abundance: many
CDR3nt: TGTGCCAGCAGCTTAATGGGGGGTTCTCAAGAGACCCAGTACTTC
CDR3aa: CASSLMGGSQETQYF

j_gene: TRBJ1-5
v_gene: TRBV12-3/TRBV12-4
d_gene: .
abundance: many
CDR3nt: TGTGCCAGCAGACCAGGGAATGGCAATCAGCCCCAGCATTTT
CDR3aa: CASRPGNGNQPQHF

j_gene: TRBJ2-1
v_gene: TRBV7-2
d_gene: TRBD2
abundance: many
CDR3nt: TGTGCCAGCAGCATTAGCGGGAGCTCCTACAATGAGCAGTTCTTC
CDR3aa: CASSISGSSYNEQFF

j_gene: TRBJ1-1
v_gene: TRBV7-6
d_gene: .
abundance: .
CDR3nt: TGTGCCAGCAACTTCCTGAGGACTGAAGCTTTCTTT
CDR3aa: CASNFLRTEAFF

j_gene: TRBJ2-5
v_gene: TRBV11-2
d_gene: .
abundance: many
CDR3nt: TGTGCCAGCAGAATATCAGAGACCCAGTACTTC
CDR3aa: CASRISETQYF

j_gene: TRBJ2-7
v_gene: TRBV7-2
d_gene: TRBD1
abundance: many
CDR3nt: TGTGCCAGCAGCTTAGGGCAGGGGGACGAGCAGTACTTC
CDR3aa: CASSLGQGDEQYF

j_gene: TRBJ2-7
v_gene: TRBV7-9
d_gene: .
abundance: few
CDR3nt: TGTGCCAGCAGCGAGAGGGCGTACGAGCAGTACTTC
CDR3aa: CASSERAYEQYF

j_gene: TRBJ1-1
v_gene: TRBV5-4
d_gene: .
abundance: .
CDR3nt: TGTGCCAGCAGCCCGGGTGCAGGGACTGGGACTGAAGCTTTCTTT
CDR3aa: CASSPGAGTGTEAFF

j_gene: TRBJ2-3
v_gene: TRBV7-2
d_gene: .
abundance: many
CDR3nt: TGTGCCAGCAGCTTAGAGGGGTTGCGGTTAACAGATACGCAGTATTTT
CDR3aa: CASSLEGLRLTDTQYF

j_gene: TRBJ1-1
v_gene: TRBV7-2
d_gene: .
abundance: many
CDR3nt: TGTGCCAGCAGCTATTACAGGGCGGAGAACACTGAAGCTTTCTTT
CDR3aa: CASSYYRAENTEAFF

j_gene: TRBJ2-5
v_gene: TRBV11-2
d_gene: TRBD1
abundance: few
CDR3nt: TGTGCCAGCAGCTCCTGGACAGGGGGCGCGGAGACCCAGTACTTC
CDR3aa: CASSSWTGGAETQYF

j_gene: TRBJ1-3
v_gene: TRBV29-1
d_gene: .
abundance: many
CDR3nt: TGCAGCGTTACCGGACAGAGCTCTGGAAACACCATATATTTT
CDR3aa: CSVTGQSSGNTIYF

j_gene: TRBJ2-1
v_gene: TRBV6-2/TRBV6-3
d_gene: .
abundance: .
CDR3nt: TGTGCCAGCACAAGACCCGGGACACCTTACAATGAGCAGTTCTTC
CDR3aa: CASTRPGTPYNEQFF

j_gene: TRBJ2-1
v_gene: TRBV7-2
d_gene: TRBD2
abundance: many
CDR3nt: TGTGCCAGCAGCATCCTACTAGCGGGAGGGCCTCAGTGGCAGTTCTTC
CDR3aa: CASSILLAGGPQWQFF

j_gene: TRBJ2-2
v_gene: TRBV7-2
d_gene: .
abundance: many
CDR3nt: TGTGCCAGCAGCTTAGCCACTTGGGGGCTGATGAACACCGGGGAGCTGTTTTTT
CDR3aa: CASSLATWGLMNTGELFF

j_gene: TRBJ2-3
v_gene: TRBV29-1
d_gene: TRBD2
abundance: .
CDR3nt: TGCAGCCTCGATTTGCTAGCGGGAATTTTCACAGATACGCAGTATTTT
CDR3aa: CSLDLLAGIFTDTQYF

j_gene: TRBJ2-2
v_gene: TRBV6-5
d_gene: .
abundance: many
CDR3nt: TGTGCCAGCAGTTACGTAGGGCGGCCCGGGGAGCTGTTTTTT
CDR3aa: CASSYVGRPGELFF

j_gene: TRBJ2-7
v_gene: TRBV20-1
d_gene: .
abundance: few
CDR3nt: TGCAGTGCTGTGGGGCTGGTCCGCGAGCAGTACTTC
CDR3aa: CSAVGLVREQYF

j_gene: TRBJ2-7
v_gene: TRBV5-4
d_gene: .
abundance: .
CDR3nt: TGTGCCAGCAGCTTGGCGGCAGACTACGAGCAGTACTTC
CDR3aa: CASSLAADYEQYF

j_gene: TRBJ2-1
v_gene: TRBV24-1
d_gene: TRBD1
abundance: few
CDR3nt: TGTGCCACCAGTGATCTTCCCCGGACAGGGATGGGTGAGCAGTTCTTC
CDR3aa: CATSDLPRTGMGEQFF

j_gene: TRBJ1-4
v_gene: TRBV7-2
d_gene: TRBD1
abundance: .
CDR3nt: TGTGCCAGCAGCTTAGGGACAGGACCAAAACTGTTTTTT
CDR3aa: CASSLGTGPKLFF

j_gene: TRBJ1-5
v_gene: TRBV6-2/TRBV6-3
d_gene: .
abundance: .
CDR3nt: TGTGCCAGCAGATCACCCTTAACAAGTAGCAATCAGCCCCAGCATTTT
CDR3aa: CASRSPLTSSNQPQHF